The source of this T cell receptor beta chain is a study of control samples from healthy donors and cancer patients. Losses at the gene ends were 6 bases for V and 2 bases for J; bases not matched to a gene: 6. The CDR3 length is 14 residues. The germline gives CDR1 LNHDA, CDR2 SQIVND (reference sequence). The method was immunoSEQ multiplex PCR; TCRdb's version includes in-frame clones alone and lacks a portion of them. The table includes tens of thousands of clones, roughly 91% detected once. Material: blood. V gene TRBV19 combines with J gene TRBJ1-2; 7 nucleotides agree with TRBD1. The receptor comes from a man in his fifties in good health. The CDR3 nucleotides read TGTGCCAGTAGCCTCTCGGGACAGAACTATGGCTACACCTTC. Protein sequence: CASSLSGQNYGYTF. Variable domain in full (rest from reference TRBV19 and TRBJ1-2): DGGITQSPKYLFRKEGQNVTLSCEQNLNHDAMYWYRQDPGQGLRLIYYSQIVNDFQKGDIAEGYSVSREKKESFPLTVTSAQKNPTAFYLCASSLSGQNYGYTFGSGTRLTVV.